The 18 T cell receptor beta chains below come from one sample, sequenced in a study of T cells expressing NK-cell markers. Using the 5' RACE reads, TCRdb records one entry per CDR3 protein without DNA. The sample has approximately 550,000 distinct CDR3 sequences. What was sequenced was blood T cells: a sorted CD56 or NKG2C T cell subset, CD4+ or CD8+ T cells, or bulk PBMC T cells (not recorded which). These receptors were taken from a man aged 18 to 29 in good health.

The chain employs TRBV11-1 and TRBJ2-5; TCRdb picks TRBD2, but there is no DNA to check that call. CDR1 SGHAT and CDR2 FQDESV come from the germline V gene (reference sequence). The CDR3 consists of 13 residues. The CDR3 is CASRASLQETQYF.

CDR3 sequence: CASSEYGLDPIHNEQFF. The chain combines TRBV25-1 with TRBJ2-1; TCRdb returns TRBD2, unconfirmable since there is no DNA. Per germline, CDR1 MGHDK and CDR2 SYGVNS. The CDR3 extends over 17 amino acids. The whole variable domain, filled in from reference TRBV25-1 and TRBJ2-1, reads EADIYQTPRYLVIGTGKKITLECSQTMGHDKMYWYQQDPGMELHLIHYSYGVNSTEKGDLSSESTVSRIRTEHFPLTLESARPSHTSQYLCASSEYGLDPIHNEQFFGPGTRLTVL.

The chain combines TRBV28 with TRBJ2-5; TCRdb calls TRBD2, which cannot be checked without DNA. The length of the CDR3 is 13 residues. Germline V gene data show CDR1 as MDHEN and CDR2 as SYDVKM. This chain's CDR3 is CASSSELQETQYF.

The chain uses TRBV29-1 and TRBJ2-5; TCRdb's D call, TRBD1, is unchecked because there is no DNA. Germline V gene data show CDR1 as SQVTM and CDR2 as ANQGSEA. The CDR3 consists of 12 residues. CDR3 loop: CSVVRVLETQYF.

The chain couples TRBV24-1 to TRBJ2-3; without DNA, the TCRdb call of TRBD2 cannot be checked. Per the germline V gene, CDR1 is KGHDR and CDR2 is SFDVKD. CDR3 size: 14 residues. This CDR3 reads CATSDGTVADTQYF.

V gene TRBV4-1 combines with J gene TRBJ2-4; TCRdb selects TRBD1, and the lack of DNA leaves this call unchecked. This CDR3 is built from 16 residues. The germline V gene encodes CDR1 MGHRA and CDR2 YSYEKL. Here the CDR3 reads CASSQFAEGGAHIQYF.

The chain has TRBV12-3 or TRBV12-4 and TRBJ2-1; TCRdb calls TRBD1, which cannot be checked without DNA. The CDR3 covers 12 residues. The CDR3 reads CASSPSLNEQFF.

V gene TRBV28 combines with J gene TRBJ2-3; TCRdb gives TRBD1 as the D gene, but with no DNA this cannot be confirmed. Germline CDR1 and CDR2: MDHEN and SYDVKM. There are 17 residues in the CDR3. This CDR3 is CASSPLGRGSNTDTQYF.

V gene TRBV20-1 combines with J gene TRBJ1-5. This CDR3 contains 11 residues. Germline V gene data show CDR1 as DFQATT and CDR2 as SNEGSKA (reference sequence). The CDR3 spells CSGTEYGPQHF.

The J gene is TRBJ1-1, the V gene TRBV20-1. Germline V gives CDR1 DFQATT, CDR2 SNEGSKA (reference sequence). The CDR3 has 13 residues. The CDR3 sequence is CSAREGVDTEAFF.

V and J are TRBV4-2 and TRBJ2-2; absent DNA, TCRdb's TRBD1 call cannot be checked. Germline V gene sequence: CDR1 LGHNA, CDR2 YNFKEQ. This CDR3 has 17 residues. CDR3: CASSQAIGGRGTGELFF.

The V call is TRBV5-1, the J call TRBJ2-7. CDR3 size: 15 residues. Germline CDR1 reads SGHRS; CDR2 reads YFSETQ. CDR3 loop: CASSLVGRIVDEQYF.

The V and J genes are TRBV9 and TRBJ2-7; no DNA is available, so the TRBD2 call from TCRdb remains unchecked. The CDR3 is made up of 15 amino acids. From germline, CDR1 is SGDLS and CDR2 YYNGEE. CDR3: CASSAGTSGSREQYF.

The CDR3 reads CASSEGGRYEQFF. The gene calls are TRBV2 and TRBJ2-1; TCRdb names TRBD1, which stays unverified in the absence of DNA. Germline CDR1 and CDR2: SNHLY and FYNNEI. The CDR3 totals 13 residues.

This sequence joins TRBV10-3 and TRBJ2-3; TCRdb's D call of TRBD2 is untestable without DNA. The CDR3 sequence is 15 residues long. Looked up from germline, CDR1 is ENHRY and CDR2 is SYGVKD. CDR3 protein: CAISQLAGGPDTQYF.

CDR3 residues: CASSQERSYGYTF. The chain recombines TRBV4-1 with TRBJ1-2. Germline assignment: CDR1 MGHRA and CDR2 YSYEKL. This CDR3 has 13 residues.

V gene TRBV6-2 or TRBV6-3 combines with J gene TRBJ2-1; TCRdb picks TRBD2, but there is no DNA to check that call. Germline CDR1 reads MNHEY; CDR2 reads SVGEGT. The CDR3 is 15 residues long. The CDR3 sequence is CASSPIESSLNEQFF.

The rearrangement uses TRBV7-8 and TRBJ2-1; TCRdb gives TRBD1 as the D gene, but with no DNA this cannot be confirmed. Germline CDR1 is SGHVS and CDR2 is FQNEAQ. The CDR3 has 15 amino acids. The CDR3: CASSLYGGSYNEQFF.